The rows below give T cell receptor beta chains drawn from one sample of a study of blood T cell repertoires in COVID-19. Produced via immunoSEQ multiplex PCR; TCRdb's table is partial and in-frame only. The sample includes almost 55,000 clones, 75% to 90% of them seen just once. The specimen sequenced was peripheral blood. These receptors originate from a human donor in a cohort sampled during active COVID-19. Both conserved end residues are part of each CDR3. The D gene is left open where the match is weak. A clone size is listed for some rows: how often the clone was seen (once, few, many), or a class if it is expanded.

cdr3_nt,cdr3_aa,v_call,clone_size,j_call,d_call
TGTGCCAGCAGCCCCGCTGAGGGAACTAGCGGGAATGAGCAGTTCTTC,CASSPAEGTSGNEQFF,TRBV4-2,NA,TRBJ2-1,TRBD2
TGTGCCAGCAGCCAAGATCCCGGGACAGGGGCCCAGCCCCAGCATTTT,CASSQDPGTGAQPQHF,TRBV4-2,NA,TRBJ1-5,TRBD1
TGTGCCAGCAGCCAAGTAGGAGGGATAGGCACAGATACGCAGTATTTT,CASSQVGGIGTDTQYF,TRBV3-1/TRBV3-2,NA,TRBJ2-3,NA
TGTGCCAGCAGTGAAAACAAGGGACACTCGATTCCTACAGAGCAGTTCTTC,CASSENKGHSIPTEQFF,TRBV6-1,NA,TRBJ2-1,NA
TGCGCCAGCAGCCCGTCAGGGAGCGGGAGGCGTAAGTACTTC,CASSPSGSGRRKYF,TRBV5-1,NA,TRBJ2-7,TRBD2
TGTGCCAGTAGTATAGTTCGCGGCCATGAAGCTTTCTTT,CASSIVRGHEAFF,TRBV19,few,TRBJ1-1,NA
TGCAGTCTAGAGACAGGGGGAAAACTGTTTTTT,CSLETGGKLFF,TRBV20-1,NA,TRBJ1-4,TRBD1
TGTGCCAGCAGCAGAACAGAATCCCGGGGGGGGCAGTACTTC,CASSRTESRGGQYF,TRBV21-1,NA,TRBJ2-7,NA
TGTGCCAGTGGAGCCAGGGGAGCTAACTATGGCTACACCTTC,CASGARGANYGYTF,TRBV19,NA,TRBJ1-2,NA
TGTGCCAGCAGCCGCCGAGAGCGGGGCCCCCAAGAGACCCAGTACTTC,CASSRRERGPQETQYF,TRBV3-1/TRBV3-2,NA,TRBJ2-5,TRBD2
TGTGCCAGCAGCAACACAGGGGAAGGCAATCAGCCCCAGCATTTT,CASSNTGEGNQPQHF,TRBV4-2,NA,TRBJ1-5,TRBD1
TGTGCCAGCAGTGAAGATGGGACAGGGAGTAGGTACTTC,CASSEDGTGSRYF,TRBV6-1,NA,TRBJ2-7,TRBD1
TGTGCCAGCAGCTCTTCCAGGGACACCGGGGAGCTGTTTTTT,CASSSSRDTGELFF,TRBV11-3,NA,TRBJ2-2,NA
TGCGCCAGCAGCCCTAGGGGGGGGCCATACGAGCAGTACTTC,CASSPRGGPYEQYF,TRBV5-1,NA,TRBJ2-7,NA
TGTGCCAGCAGACCGAGGGGACAGGGGGACACTGAAGCTTTCTTT,CASRPRGQGDTEAFF,TRBV6-6,NA,TRBJ1-1,TRBD1
TGCAGTGCTAGTCCAGGGAGGGGCACAGATACGCAGTATTTT,CSASPGRGTDTQYF,TRBV20-1,NA,TRBJ2-3,TRBD2
TGTGCCAGTAGCCGTTTTGAGGGGACTAACATCTACGAGCAGTACTTC,CASSRFEGTNIYEQYF,TRBV19,NA,TRBJ2-7,TRBD2
TGTGCCAGCAGCTTTAATAGGGGCACCGGGGAGCTGTTTTTT,CASSFNRGTGELFF,TRBV7-2,NA,TRBJ2-2,NA
TGTGCCAGTAGTTCGAGATCACTAGCGGGAGCGCGCACCGGGGAGCTGTTTTTT,CASSSRSLAGARTGELFF,TRBV19,NA,TRBJ2-2,TRBD2
TGTGCCAGCAGCTTGGCAGGACAGGGGGTTTATGGCTACACCTTC,CASSLAGQGVYGYTF,TRBV5-5,NA,TRBJ1-2,TRBD1